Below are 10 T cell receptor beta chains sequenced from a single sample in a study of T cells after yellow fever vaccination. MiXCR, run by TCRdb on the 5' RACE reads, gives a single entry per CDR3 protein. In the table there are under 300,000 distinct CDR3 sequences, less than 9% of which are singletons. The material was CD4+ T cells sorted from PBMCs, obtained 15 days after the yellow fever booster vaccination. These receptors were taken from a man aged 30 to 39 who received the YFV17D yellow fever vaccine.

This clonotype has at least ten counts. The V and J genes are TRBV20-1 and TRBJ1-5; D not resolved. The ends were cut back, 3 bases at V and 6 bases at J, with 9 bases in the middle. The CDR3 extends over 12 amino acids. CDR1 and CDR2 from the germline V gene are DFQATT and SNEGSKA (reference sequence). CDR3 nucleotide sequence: TGCAGTGCTAGGGAAGCCGGTCAGCCCCAGCATTTT. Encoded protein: CSAREAGQPQHF.

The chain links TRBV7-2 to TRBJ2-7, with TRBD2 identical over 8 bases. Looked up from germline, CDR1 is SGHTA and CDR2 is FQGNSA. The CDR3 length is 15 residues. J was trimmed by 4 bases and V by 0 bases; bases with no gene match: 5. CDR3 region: CASSLAAGDPYEQYF. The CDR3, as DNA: TGTGCCAGCAGCTTAGCAGCGGGAGATCCGTACGAGCAGTACTTC. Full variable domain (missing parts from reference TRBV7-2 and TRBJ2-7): GAGVSQSPSNKVTEKGKDVELRCDPISGHTALYWYRQSLGQGLEFLIYFQGNSAPDKSGLPSDRFSAERTGGSVSTLTIQRTQQEDSAVYLCASSLAAGDPYEQYFGPGTRLTVT.

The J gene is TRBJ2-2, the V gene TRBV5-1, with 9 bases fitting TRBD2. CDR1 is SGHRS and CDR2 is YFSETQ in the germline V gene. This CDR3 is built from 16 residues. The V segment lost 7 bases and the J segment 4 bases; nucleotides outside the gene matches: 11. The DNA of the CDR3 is TGCGCCAGCCTAAAGACAGCGGGAGGATCCACCGGGGAGCTGTTTTTT. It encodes CASLKTAGGSTGELFF.

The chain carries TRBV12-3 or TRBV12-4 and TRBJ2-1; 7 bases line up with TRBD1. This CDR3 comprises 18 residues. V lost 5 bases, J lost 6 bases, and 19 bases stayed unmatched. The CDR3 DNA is TGTGCCAGCAGTCGACCTCCCCAAACGGGGACAGTTGGCAATGAGCAGTTCTTC. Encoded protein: CASSRPPQTGTVGNEQFF.

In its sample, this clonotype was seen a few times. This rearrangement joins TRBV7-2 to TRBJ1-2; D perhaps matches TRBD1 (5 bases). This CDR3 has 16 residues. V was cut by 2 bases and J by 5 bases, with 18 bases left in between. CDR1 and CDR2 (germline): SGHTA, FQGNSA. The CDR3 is CASSLLLQAGPYGYTF. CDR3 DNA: TGTGCCAGCAGCTTACTGTTGCAGGCGGGGCCTTATGGCTACACCTTC.

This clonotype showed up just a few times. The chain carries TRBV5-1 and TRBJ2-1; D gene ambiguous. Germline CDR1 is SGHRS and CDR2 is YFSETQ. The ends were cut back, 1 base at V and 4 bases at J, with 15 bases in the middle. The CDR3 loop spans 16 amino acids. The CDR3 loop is CASSLRPGGTYNEQFF. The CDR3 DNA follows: TGCGCCAGCAGCTTGAGACCGGGCGGAACTTACAATGAGCAGTTCTTC.

The CDR3: CASRAGVAETQYF. CDR3 DNA: TGTGCCAGCAGAGCGGGAGTCGCAGAGACCCAGTACTTC. The genes are TRBV13 and TRBJ2-5, with 8 bases matching TRBD2. The CDR3 extends over 13 amino acids. V lost 6 bases to trimming and J lost 4 bases; unmatched junction nucleotides: 4. Germline values: CDR1 PRHDT, CDR2 FYEKMQ (reference sequence). Together with reference TRBV13 and TRBJ2-5, the CDR3 gives the full variable domain: AAGVIQSPRHLIKEKRETATLKCYPIPRHDTVYWYQQGPGQDPQFLISFYEKMQSDKGSIPDRFSAQQFSDYHSELNMSSLELGDSALYFCASRAGVAETQYFGPGTRLLVL.

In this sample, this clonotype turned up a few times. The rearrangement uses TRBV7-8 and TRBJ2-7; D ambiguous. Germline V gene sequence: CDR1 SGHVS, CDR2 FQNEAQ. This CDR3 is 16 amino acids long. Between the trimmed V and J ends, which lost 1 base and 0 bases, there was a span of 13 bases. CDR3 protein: CASSLGSFRVSYEQYF. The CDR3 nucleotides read TGTGCCAGCAGCTTAGGGTCCTTCCGCGTCTCCTACGAGCAGTACTTC.

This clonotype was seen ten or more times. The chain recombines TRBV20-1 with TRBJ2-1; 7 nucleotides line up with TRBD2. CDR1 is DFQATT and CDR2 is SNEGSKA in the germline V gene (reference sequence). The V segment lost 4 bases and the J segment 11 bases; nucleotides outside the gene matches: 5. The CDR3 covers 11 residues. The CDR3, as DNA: TGCAGTGCTAAAGGGACTAACAAGCAGTTCTTC. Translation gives CSAKGTNKQFF.

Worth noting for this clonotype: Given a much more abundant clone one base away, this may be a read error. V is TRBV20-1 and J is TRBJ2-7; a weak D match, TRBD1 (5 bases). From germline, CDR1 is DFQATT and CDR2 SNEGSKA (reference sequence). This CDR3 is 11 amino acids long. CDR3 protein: CSAVDNYEQYF. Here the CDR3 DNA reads TGCAGCGCGGTGGACAACTACGAGCAGTACTTC.